The clone carrying this T cell receptor beta chain came up many times. TCRdb used MiXCR to reprocess the 5' RACE reads, holding one entry per CDR3 protein. This sample has more than 25,000 distinct CDR3 sequences, with more than 7.5% found just once. The sample comes from a study of chronic HIV infection and antiretroviral therapy. The clonotype was recovered from an adult who had HIV and had not received antiretroviral therapy, or was an uninfected healthy control (not recorded which). The sequenced sample was peripheral blood.

The CDR3 sequence: CATSAPSTDTQYF. Here the CDR3 DNA reads TGTGCCACCAGTGCCCCCTCCACAGATACGCAGTATTTT. The V call is TRBV24-1, the J call TRBJ2-3; D is uncertain. Germline loops: CDR1 KGHDR, CDR2 SFDVKD. Trimming left V 5 bases short and J 2 bases short, with 7 bases between. The length of the CDR3 is 13 residues.